The 5 T cell receptor beta chains presented below share a single source sample, sequenced in a study of shared clonotypes between healthy human individuals. Data came from immunoSEQ multiplex PCR; TCRdb stores just in-frame clones and leaves some out. The sample contains roughly 2,500,000 clones, 90% to 95% of which appear only once. The specimen was naive CD4+ T cells from PBMCs. Documented subset: CD45RA+ positively selected. The receptors shown here come from a man in his late teens or twenties in good health. Some clones in this sample may be carry-over from other donors' samples.

The V call is TRBV28, the J call TRBJ1-5; D uncertain. CDR3 length: 14 residues. Germline V CDR1 and CDR2: MDHEN, SYDVKM. V gave up 3 bases and J gave up 2 bases, with 8 bases separating them. In DNA, the CDR3 is TGTGCCAGCAGTTTCGATGGTGGCAATCAGCCCCAGCATTTT. Protein product: CASSFDGGNQPQHF. Together with reference TRBV28 and TRBJ1-5, the CDR3 gives the full variable domain: DVKVTQSSRYLVKRTGEKVFLECVQDMDHENMFWYRQDPGLGLRLIYFSYDVKMKEKGDIPEGYSVSREKKERFSLILESASTNQTSMYLCASSFDGGNQPQHFGDGTRLSIL.

The chain links TRBV7-9 to TRBJ2-6; D uncertain. The germline CDR1 and CDR2 sequences are SEHNR and FQNEAQ (reference sequence). V shed 5 bases and J shed 5 bases, with 4 bases lying between them. CDR3 length equals 12 residues. The CDR3 is CASSLRANVLTF. In DNA, the CDR3 is TGTGCCAGCAGCCTCAGGGCCAACGTCCTGACTTTC.

The gene calls are TRBV14 and TRBJ1-3; TRBD1 might be the D (5 bases). Trimming shortened V by 2 bases and J by 0 bases, and 11 bases separated the two germline ends. Germline loops: CDR1 SGHDN, CDR2 FVKESK. The CDR3 runs 16 residues. This CDR3 reads CASSQIGHLSGNTIYF. As DNA, the CDR3 is TGTGCCAGCAGCCAAATCGGACACCTCTCTGGAAACACCATATATTTT.

V gene TRBV14 combines with J gene TRBJ2-1; 7 positions agree with TRBD2. The ends lost 1 base at V and 2 bases at J; junction bases unmatched: 8. CDR1 is SGHDN and CDR2 is FVKESK in the germline V gene. The CDR3 covers 17 residues. CDR3 protein: CASSQASGNPTYNEQFF. In DNA, the CDR3 is TGTGCCAGCAGCCAAGCCAGCGGGAACCCAACCTACAATGAGCAGTTCTTC. The whole variable domain, remainder taken from reference TRBV14 and TRBJ2-1, is EAGVTQFPSHSVIEKGQTVTLRCDPISGHDNLYWYRRVMGKEIKFLLHFVKESKQDESGMPNNRFLAERTGGTYSTLKVQPAELEDSGVYFCASSQASGNPTYNEQFFGPGTRLTVL.

V is TRBV5-4 and J is TRBJ1-1; no clear D. The CDR3 covers 16 residues. V lost 3 bases and J 0 bases, leaving 15 bases between the germline ends. CDR1 and CDR2 from the germline V gene are SGHNT and YYREEE (reference sequence). The CDR3 spells CASSSRGGDVNTEAFF. Written as DNA, the CDR3 is TGTGCCAGCAGCTCCCGAGGAGGAGACGTGAACACTGAAGCTTTCTTT.